The 14 T cell receptor beta chains below all came from one sample that was sequenced in a study of T cell responses to AZD1222 COVID-19 vaccine. Clones were read by immunoSEQ multiplex PCR, and TCRdb kept only the in-frame ones, dropping some. The data hold some 150,000 clones, with 90% to 95% observed a single time. The specimen comprised peripheral blood, sampled on day 0 of AZD1222 vaccination. These receptors came from an adult in good health.

The rearrangement uses TRBV5-1 and TRBJ2-3, with D possibly called TRBD1 or TRBD2 (6 bases each). V was cut by 2 bases and J by 1 base, with 8 bases left in between. The CDR3 is 14 residues long. Per the germline V gene, CDR1 is SGHRS and CDR2 is YFSETQ. For the CDR3, the DNA is TGCGCCAGCAGCTTCGGGGGCCGCACAGATACGCAGTATTTT. Residues: CASSFGGRTDTQYF.

The V gene is TRBV5-1, the J gene TRBJ2-1; 8 nucleotides line up with TRBD1. V lost 6 bases to trimming and J lost 4 bases; unmatched junction nucleotides: 15. From germline, CDR1 is SGHRS and CDR2 YFSETQ. This CDR3 has 17 amino acids. Here the CDR3 reads CASTPDGAGGVYNEQFF. In DNA, the CDR3 is TGCGCCAGCACCCCGGACGGGGCAGGGGGCGTGTACAATGAGCAGTTCTTC.

This chain joins TRBV28 and TRBJ2-1; D perhaps matches TRBD1 (5 bases). Germline V gene lookup returns CDR1 MDHEN and CDR2 SYDVKM. V shed 7 bases and J shed 1 base, with 11 bases lying between them. The CDR3 spans 14 residues. The CDR3: CASTTAGSYNEQFF. The CDR3 coding sequence is TGTGCCAGCACCACGGCAGGGTCCTACAATGAGCAGTTCTTC. Based on the CDR3 plus reference TRBV28 and TRBJ2-1, the full variable domain is DVKVTQSSRYLVKRTGEKVFLECVQDMDHENMFWYRQDPGLGLRLIYFSYDVKMKEKGDIPEGYSVSREKKERFSLILESASTNQTSMYLCASTTAGSYNEQFFGPGTRLTVL.

The chain uses TRBV6-2 or TRBV6-3 and TRBJ2-7, with a tentative D call TRBD1 (5 bases). CDR3 length equals 13 residues. Germline V gene data show CDR1 as MNHEY and CDR2 as SVGEGT. The V and J ends lost 5 bases and 5 bases respectively, with 13 bases between them. The CDR3 nucleotides read TGTGCCAGCAGTCCGACAGAATCCCACGAGCAGTACGTC. Its protein is CASSPTESHEQYV.

This chain joins TRBV5-1 and TRBJ1-1; D is unresolved. Between the trimmed V and J ends, which lost 1 base and 5 bases, there was a span of 6 bases. Germline V gene lookup returns CDR1 SGHRS and CDR2 YFSETQ. The CDR3 is 12 amino acids. In DNA, the CDR3 is TGCGCCAGCAGCTTGACCCTAACTGAAGCTTTCTTT. Its protein product is CASSLTLTEAFF.

This chain uses TRBV29-1 with TRBJ1-1, with D unresolved. CDR1 is SQVTM, CDR2 ANQGSEA, per germline. The germline V and J ends were trimmed by 6 bases and 5 bases, with 19 bases remaining between them. The CDR3 is made up of 14 amino acids. The CDR3 sequence: CSVIRTDGWTEAFF. CDR3 DNA sequence: TGCAGCGTCATCCGGACGGATGGGTGGACTGAAGCTTTCTTT.

This clone was counted a single time. V is TRBV7-2 and J is TRBJ1-4; no definite D call. The germline V gene has CDR1 SGHTA and CDR2 FQGNSA. V lost 1 base and J 8 bases, leaving 8 bases between the germline ends. CDR3 length equals 13 residues. CDR3 DNA sequence: TGTGCCAGCAGCTTAGACCACTCCGAAAAACTGTTTTTT. Translating it yields CASSLDHSEKLFF.

The CDR3 bases are TGCGCCAGCAACGGACAGGGGGCTACCTATGGCTACACCTTC. The encoded protein is CASNGQGATYGYTF. The chain is built from TRBV10-2 and TRBJ1-2, with 11 bases lining up with TRBD1. The germline V gene has CDR1 WSHSY and CDR2 SAAADI. The CDR3 is 14 amino acids. Trimming removed 7 bases from V and 4 bases from J; junction bases left unmatched: 5.

V is TRBV4-1 and J is TRBJ1-1; no definite D call. The length of the CDR3 is 15 residues. The germline V and J ends were trimmed by 0 bases and 2 bases, with 10 bases remaining between them. Germline V lookup: CDR1 MGHRA, CDR2 YSYEKL. CDR3 bases: TGCGCCAGCAGCCAAGAGCCAGTTATTAACACTGAAGCTTTCTTT. Protein: CASSQEPVINTEAFF.

The chain couples TRBV6-1 to TRBJ1-1; possibly TRBD1 for D (5 bases). The CDR3 sequence is 12 residues long. The V end was cut by 2 bases, the J end by 7 bases, with 8 bases between. CDR1 and CDR2 from the germline V gene are MNHNS and SASEGT. CDR3 in DNA: TGTGCCAGCAGTGAAATTCAGGGTGAAGCTTTCTTT. Translating gives CASSEIQGEAFF.

This clone was seen a handful of times. CDR3: CASSADRGLRGYTF. CDR3 coding DNA: TGTGCCAGCAGTGCTGACAGGGGGCTCCGTGGCTACACCTTC. The rearrangement uses TRBV25-1 and TRBJ1-2; 10 bases are a match to TRBD1. The V segment lost 4 bases and the J segment 7 bases; nucleotides outside the gene matches: 6. Germline CDR1 and CDR2: MGHDK and SYGVNS. This CDR3 is 14 amino acids long.

The rearrangement links TRBV5-1 to TRBJ1-5; D remains unclear. CDR1 is SGHRS and CDR2 is YFSETQ in the germline V gene. The ends were cut back, 0 bases at V and 0 bases at J, with 7 bases in the middle. The CDR3 spans 15 residues. The CDR3 loop is CASSLGDYSNQPQHF. CDR3 bases: TGCGCCAGCAGCTTGGGGGATTATAGCAATCAGCCCCAGCATTTT.

The sample holds a few counts of this clone. The rearrangement links TRBV5-4 to TRBJ2-3, with D perhaps matching TRBD2 (6 bases). The CDR3 runs to 16 residues. Germline V gene sequence: CDR1 SGHNT, CDR2 YYREEE (reference sequence). The V gene lost 3 bases and the J gene lost 1 base, with 15 bases spanning the gap. CDR3: CASSWGRERGTDTQYF. The CDR3 bases are TGTGCCAGCAGCTGGGGTCGGGAGCGGGGCACAGATACGCAGTATTTT. Together with reference TRBV5-4 and TRBJ2-3, the CDR3 gives the full variable domain: ETGVTQSPTHLIKTRGQQVTLRCSSQSGHNTVSWYQQALGQGPQFIFQYYREEENGRGNFPPRFSGLQFPNYSSELNVNALELDDSALYLCASSWGRERGTDTQYFGPGTRLTVL.

The chain carries TRBV7-9 and TRBJ1-1; D not certain. Trimming removed 5 bases from V and 2 bases from J, with 6 bases in between. Germline-derived CDR1 and CDR2 are SEHNR and FQNEAQ (reference sequence). This CDR3 is 12 amino acids long. Written as DNA, the CDR3 is TGTGCCAGCAGCCGTGCAAACACTGAAGCTTTCTTT. As protein: CASSRANTEAFF. Combining the CDR3 with reference TRBV7-9 and TRBJ1-1 gives the whole variable domain DTGVSQNPRHKITKRGQNVTFRCDPISEHNRLYWYRQTLGQGPEFLTYFQNEAQLEKSRLLSDRFSAERPKGSFSTLEIQRTEQGDSAMYLCASSRANTEAFFGQGTRLTVV.